Sequencing of this T cell receptor (beta chain) was carried out in a study of blood T cell repertoires in COVID-19. The repertoire was sequenced with immunoSEQ multiplex PCR; TCRdb's copy has only in-frame clones and lacks some. This repertoire shows about 240,000 clones, 75% to 85% found once; its top ten account for 5% to 6.5%. The sequencing input was peripheral blood. This TCR was sampled from a man aged 45-60 years with COVID-19, enrolled during active disease.

The CDR3 here is CAIRGGTDTEAFF. As DNA, the CDR3 is TGTGCCATTAGAGGGGGCACGGACACTGAAGCTTTCTTT. The J gene is TRBJ1-1, the V gene TRBV10-3, with 7 bases that match TRBD1. The V gene end was trimmed by 9 bases and the J gene end by 3 bases; junction bases not matched to a gene: 7. This CDR3 has 13 amino acids. CDR1 and CDR2 from the germline V gene are ENHRY and SYGVKD.